The 3 T cell receptor beta chains reported below all come from one sample, sequenced in a study of T cells after yellow fever vaccination. TCRdb recomputed calls from the 5' RACE reads with MiXCR, one row per CDR3 protein. The sample lists hundreds of thousands of distinct CDR3 sequences, over 8% seen once, with about 20% in the top ten. This material consisted of PBMCs, taken on the day of the first yellow fever vaccination. These receptors were obtained from a young man who received the YFV17D yellow fever vaccine.

The V call is TRBV30, the J call TRBJ2-1; D not certain. CDR3 length equals 11 residues. The germline V gene has CDR1 GTSNPN and CDR2 SVGIG (reference sequence). V lost 4 bases to trimming and J lost 3 bases, with 4 bases between them. CDR3 region: CAWNSYNEQFF. The CDR3 nucleotides are TGTGCCTGGAACAGCTACAATGAGCAGTTCTTC.

The rearrangement links TRBV6-1 to TRBJ2-3, with 8 bases identical to TRBD2. Germline V CDR1 and CDR2: MNHNS, SASEGT. Losses at the gene ends were 7 bases for V and 0 bases for J; bases not matched to a gene: 6. The CDR3 runs to 15 residues. The CDR3 loop is CASNKLAASTDTQYF. The CDR3 nucleotides are TGTGCCAGCAACAAACTAGCGGCAAGCACAGATACGCAGTATTTT.

In this sample, this clonotype turned up a few times. The V call is TRBV14, the J call TRBJ2-1; 7 positions agree with TRBD1. Germline assignment: CDR1 SGHDN and CDR2 FVKESK. The CDR3 is 18 amino acids. V trimming: 0 bases; J trimming: 9 bases; junction bases outside the gene matches: 17. CDR3 loop: CASSQDRETGYVFSEQFF. The CDR3 nucleotides read TGTGCCAGCAGCCAAGATCGAGAGACAGGGTACGTTTTCAGTGAGCAGTTCTTC.